This is a list of T cell receptor beta chains from one sample in a study of T cell changes during pregnancy in multiple sclerosis. The data were produced by immunoSEQ multiplex PCR, yet TCRdb's version contains in-frame clones alone and is incomplete. The sample yields tens of thousands of clones, about 90% seen once. The sequencing used CD4+ T cells from peripheral blood mononuclear cells, collected in the first trimester of pregnancy. All receptors come from a female donor in good health, enrolled as a control in a pregnancy study. The CDR3 runs from the conserved cysteine through the conserved F or W. The order of the fields is V gene, J gene, D gene, CDR3 protein. A D gene is named only where the DNA matches it firmly.

v_call: TRBV18
j_call: TRBJ2-5
d_call: TRBD2
cdr3_aa: CASSPGLVRSGETQYF

v_call: TRBV7-6
j_call: TRBJ2-4
d_call: TRBD1
cdr3_aa: CASSLYRGIQYF

v_call: TRBV13
j_call: TRBJ1-3
d_call: NA
cdr3_aa: CASSFLRRDMNSGNTIYF

v_call: TRBV9
j_call: TRBJ2-5
d_call: TRBD1
cdr3_aa: CASSPGGQGGETQYF

v_call: TRBV30
j_call: TRBJ2-5
d_call: TRBD1
cdr3_aa: CAWSQTGGVSETQYF

v_call: TRBV6-5
j_call: TRBJ1-5
d_call: TRBD1
cdr3_aa: CASTTGAGNQPQHF

v_call: TRBV29-1
j_call: TRBJ2-7
d_call: TRBD1
cdr3_aa: CSVGGQGQDEQYF

v_call: TRBV5-1
j_call: TRBJ1-1
d_call: TRBD1
cdr3_aa: CASSWTGPEAFF

v_call: TRBV9
j_call: TRBJ2-2
d_call: NA
cdr3_aa: CASSVVGGAHIFPGELFF

v_call: TRBV2
j_call: TRBJ2-7
d_call: TRBD2
cdr3_aa: CASSEVAGHSYEQYF

v_call: TRBV7-2
j_call: TRBJ1-1
d_call: TRBD1
cdr3_aa: CASRLTGPNTEAFF

v_call: TRBV30
j_call: TRBJ2-3
d_call: NA
cdr3_aa: CAWSVAGTDTQYF

v_call: TRBV5-6
j_call: TRBJ1-3
d_call: TRBD1
cdr3_aa: CASSSDRGQGYSSGNTIYF

v_call: TRBV18
j_call: TRBJ2-7
d_call: NA
cdr3_aa: CASSLGQSLYEQYF